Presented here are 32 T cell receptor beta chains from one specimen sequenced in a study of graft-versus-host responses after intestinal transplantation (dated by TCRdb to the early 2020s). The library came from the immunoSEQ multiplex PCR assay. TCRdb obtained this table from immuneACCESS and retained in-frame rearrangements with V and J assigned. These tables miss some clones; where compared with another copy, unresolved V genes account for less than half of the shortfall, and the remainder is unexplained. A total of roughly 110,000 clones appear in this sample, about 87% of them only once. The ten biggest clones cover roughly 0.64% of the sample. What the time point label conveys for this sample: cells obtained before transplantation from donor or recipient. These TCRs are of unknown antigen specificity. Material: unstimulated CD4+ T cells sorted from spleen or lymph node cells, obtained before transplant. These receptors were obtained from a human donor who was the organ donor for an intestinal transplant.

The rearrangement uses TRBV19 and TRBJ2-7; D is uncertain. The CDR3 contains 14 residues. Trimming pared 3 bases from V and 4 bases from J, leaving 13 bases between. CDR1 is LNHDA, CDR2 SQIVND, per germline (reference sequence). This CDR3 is CASSMVHLDYEQYF. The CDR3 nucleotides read TGTGCCAGTAGTATGGTACACCTGGATTACGAGCAGTACTTC.

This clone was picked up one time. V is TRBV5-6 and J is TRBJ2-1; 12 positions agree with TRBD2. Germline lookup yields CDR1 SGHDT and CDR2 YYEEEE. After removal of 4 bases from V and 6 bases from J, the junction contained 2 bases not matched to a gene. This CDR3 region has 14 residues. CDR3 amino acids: CASSPGLAGNEQFF. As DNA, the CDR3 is TGTGCCAGCAGCCCGGGACTAGCGGGCAATGAGCAGTTCTTC.

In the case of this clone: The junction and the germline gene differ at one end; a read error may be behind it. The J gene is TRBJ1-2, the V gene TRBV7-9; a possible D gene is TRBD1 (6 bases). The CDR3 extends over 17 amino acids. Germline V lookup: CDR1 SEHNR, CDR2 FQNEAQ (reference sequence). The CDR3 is CASSAGNRDEVSYGYSF. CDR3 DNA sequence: TGTGCCAGCAGCGCCGGCAACAGGGATGAAGTCTCCTATGGCTACTCCTTC.

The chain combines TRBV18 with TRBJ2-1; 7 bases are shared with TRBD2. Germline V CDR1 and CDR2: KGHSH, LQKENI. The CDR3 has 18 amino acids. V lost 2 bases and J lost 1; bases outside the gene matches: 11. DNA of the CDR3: TGTGCCAGCTCACCAATCCAACTAGCGACTCAATCCTACAATGAGCAGTTCTTC. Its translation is CASSPIQLATQSYNEQFF.

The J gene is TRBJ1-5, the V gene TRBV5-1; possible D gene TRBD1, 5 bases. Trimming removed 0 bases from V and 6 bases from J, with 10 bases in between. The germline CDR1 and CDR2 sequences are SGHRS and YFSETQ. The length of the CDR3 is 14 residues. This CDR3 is CASSLEGKGQPQHF. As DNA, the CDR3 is TGCGCCAGCAGCTTGGAGGGGAAGGGTCAGCCCCAGCATTTT.

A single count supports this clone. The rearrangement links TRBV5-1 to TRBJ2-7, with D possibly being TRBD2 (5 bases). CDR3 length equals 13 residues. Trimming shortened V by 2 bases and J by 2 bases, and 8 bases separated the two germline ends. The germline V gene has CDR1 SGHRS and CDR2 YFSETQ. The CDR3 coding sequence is TGCGCCAGCAGCTTAGGGAGAACCTACGAGCAGTACTTC. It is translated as CASSLGRTYEQYF. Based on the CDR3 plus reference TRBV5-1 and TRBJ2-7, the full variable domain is KAGVTQTPRYLIKTRGQQVTLSCSPISGHRSVSWYQQTPGQGLQFLFEYFSETQRNKGNFPGRFSGRQFSNSRSEMNVSTLELGDSALYLCASSLGRTYEQYFGPGTRLTVT.

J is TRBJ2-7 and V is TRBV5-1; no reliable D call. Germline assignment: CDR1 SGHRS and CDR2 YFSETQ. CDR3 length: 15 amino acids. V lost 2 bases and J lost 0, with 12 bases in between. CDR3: CASSFTFSYSYEQYF. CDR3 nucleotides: TGCGCCAGCAGCTTCACCTTCTCCTACTCCTACGAGCAGTACTTC.

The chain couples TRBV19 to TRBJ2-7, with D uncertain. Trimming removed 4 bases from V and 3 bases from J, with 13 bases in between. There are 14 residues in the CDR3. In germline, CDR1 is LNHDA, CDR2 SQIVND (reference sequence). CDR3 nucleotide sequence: TGTGCCAGTAGTACATCCAGCCAAAACTACGAGCAGTACTTC. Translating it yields CASSTSSQNYEQYF.

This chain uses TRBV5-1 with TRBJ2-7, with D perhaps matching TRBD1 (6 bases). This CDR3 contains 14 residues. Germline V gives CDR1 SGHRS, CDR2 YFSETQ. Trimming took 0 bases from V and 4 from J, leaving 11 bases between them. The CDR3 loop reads CASSLAAGEYEQYF. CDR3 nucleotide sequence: TGCGCCAGCAGCTTGGCCGCAGGGGAATACGAGCAGTACTTC.

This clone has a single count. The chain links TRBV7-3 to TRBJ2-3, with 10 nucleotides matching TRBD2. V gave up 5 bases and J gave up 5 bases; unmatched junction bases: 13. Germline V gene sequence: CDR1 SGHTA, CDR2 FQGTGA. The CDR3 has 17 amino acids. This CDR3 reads CASSPAPVLAGRDTQYF. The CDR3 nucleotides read TGTGCCAGCAGCCCTGCCCCGGTACTAGCGGGACGAGATACGCAGTATTTT. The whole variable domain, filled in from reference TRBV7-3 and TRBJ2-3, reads GAGVSQTPSNKVTEKGKYVELRCDPISGHTALYWYRQSLGQGPEFLIYFQGTGAADDSGLPNDRFFAVRPEGSVSTLKIQRTERGDSAVYLCASSPAPVLAGRDTQYFGPGTRLTVL.

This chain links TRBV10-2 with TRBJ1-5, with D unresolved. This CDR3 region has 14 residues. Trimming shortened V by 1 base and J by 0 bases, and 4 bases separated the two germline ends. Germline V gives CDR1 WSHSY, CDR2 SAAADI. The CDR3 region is CASSELHSNQPQHF. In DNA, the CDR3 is TGCGCCAGCAGTGAGTTACATAGCAATCAGCCCCAGCATTTT.

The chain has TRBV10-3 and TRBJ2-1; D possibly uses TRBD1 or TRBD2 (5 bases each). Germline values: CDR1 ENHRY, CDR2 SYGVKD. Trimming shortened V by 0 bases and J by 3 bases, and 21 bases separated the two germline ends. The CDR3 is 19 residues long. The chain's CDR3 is CAISESGGAGTGFYNEQFF. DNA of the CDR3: TGTGCCATCAGTGAGTCGGGTGGGGCGGGCACCGGATTCTACAATGAGCAGTTCTTC.

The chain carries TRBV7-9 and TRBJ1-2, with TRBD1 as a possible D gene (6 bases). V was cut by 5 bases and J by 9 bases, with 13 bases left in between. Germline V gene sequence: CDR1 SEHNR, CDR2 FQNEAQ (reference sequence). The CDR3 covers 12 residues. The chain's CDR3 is CASSRSRDSYTF. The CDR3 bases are TGTGCCAGCAGCCGCTCTCGGGACAGCTACACCTTC.

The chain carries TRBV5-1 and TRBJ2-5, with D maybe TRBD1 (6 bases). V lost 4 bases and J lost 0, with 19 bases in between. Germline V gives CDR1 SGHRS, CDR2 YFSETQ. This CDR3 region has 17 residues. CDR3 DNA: TGCGCCAGCAGCCCGGGTGGACAGATATTTTACCAAGAGACCCAGTACTTC. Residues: CASSPGGQIFYQETQYF.

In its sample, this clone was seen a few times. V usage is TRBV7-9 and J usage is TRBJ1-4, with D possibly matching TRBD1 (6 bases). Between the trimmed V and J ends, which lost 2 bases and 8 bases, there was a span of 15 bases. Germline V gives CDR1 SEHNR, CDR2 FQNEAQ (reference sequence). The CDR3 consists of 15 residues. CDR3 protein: CASSLTGQGGEKLFF. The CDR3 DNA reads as TGTGCCAGCAGCTTAACAGGGCAGGGTGGGGAAAAACTGTTTTTT.

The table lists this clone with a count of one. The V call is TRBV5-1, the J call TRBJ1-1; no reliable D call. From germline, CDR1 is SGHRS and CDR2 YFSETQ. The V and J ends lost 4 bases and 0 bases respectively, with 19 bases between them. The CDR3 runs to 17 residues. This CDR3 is CASSPGARSIMNTEAFF. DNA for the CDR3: TGCGCCAGCAGCCCGGGCGCCAGGTCGATCATGAACACTGAAGCTTTCTTT. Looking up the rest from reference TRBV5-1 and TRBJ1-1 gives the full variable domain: KAGVTQTPRYLIKTRGQQVTLSCSPISGHRSVSWYQQTPGQGLQFLFEYFSETQRNKGNFPGRFSGRQFSNSRSEMNVSTLELGDSALYLCASSPGARSIMNTEAFFGQGTRLTVV.

The CDR3: CASSLGTYEQYF. CDR3 in DNA: TGCGCCAGCAGCCTGGGGACCTACGAGCAGTACTTC. V is TRBV5-1 and J is TRBJ2-7; D gene unclear. V lost 4 bases, J lost 2 bases, and 7 bases lay in between. In germline, CDR1 is SGHRS, CDR2 YFSETQ. This CDR3 has 12 amino acids.

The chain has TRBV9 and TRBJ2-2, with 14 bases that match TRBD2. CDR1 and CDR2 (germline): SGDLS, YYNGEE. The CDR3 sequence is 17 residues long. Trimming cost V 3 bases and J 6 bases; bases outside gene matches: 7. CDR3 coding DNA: TGTGCCAGCAGCGCACCGGGACTAGCGGGAGTGTCCGGGGAGCTGTTTTTT. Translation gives CASSAPGLAGVSGELFF.

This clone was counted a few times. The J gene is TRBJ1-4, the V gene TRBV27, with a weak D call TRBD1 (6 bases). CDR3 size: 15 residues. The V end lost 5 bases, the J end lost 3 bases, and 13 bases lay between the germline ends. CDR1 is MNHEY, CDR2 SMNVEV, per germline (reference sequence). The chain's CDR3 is CASSPTGSANEKLFF. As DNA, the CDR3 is TGTGCCAGCAGTCCTACAGGGAGTGCTAATGAAAAACTGTTTTTT.

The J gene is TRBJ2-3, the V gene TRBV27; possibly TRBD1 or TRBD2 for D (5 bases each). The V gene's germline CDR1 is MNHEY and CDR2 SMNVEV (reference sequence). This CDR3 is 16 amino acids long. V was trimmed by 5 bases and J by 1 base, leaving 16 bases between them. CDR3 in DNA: TGTGCCAGCAGTGCCCTGGGGGTACCCCGCACAGATACGCAGTATTTT. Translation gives CASSALGVPRTDTQYF.

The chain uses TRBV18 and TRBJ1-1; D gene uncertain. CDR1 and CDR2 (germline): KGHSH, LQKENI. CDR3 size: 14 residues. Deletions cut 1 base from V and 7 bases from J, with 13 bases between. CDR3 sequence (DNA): TGTGCCAGCTCACCACGAACACAGTTAATTGAAGCTTTCTTT. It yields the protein CASSPRTQLIEAFF.

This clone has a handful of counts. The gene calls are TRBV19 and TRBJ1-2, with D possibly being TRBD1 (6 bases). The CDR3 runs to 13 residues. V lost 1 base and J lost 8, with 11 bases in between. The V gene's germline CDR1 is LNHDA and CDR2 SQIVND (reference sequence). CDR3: CASSIGNRVGYTF. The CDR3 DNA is TGTGCCAGTAGTATAGGCAACAGGGTCGGCTACACCTTC. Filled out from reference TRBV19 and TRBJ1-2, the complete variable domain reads DGGITQSPKYLFRKEGQNVTLSCEQNLNHDAMYWYRQDPGQGLRLIYYSQIVNDFQKGDIAEGYSVSREKKESFPLTVTSAQKNPTAFYLCASSIGNRVGYTFGSGTRLTVV.

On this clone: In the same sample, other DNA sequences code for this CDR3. The CDR3 region has the DNA TGTGCCAGCAGCGGGGGAAGCGGGCGATCCGGGGAGCTGTTTTTT. Encoded protein: CASSGGSGRSGELFF. V usage is TRBV9 and J usage is TRBJ2-2; tentative D call: TRBD2 (6 bases). Trimming removed 3 bases from V and 6 bases from J, with 15 bases in between. The germline gives CDR1 SGDLS, CDR2 YYNGEE. The CDR3 totals 15 residues.

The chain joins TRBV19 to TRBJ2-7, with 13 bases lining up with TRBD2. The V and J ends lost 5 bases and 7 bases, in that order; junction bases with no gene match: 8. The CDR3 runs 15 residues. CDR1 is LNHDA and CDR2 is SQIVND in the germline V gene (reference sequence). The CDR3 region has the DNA TGTGCCAGTAGTTCCCAACTAGCGGGAGGGCAGGAGCAGTACTTC. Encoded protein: CASSSQLAGGQEQYF.

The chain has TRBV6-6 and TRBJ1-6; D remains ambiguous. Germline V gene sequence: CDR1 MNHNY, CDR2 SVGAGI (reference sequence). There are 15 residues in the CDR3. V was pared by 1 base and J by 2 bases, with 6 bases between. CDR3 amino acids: CASSYYRPYNSPLHF. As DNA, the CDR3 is TGTGCCAGCAGTTACTACCGTCCCTATAATTCACCCCTCCACTTT.

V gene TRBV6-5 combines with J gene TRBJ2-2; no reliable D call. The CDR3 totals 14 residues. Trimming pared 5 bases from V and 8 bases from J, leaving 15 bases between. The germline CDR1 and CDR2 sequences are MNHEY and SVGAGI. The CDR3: CASSVSLVPGELFF. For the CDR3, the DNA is TGTGCCAGCAGTGTTAGTCTGGTTCCTGGGGAGCTGTTTTTT.

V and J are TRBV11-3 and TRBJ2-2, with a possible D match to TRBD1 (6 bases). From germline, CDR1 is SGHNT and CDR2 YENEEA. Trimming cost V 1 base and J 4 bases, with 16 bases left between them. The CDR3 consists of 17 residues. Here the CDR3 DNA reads TGTGCCAGCAGCTTAGTGTTCGGCCAGGGGATCACCGGGGAGCTGTTTTTT. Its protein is CASSLVFGQGITGELFF.

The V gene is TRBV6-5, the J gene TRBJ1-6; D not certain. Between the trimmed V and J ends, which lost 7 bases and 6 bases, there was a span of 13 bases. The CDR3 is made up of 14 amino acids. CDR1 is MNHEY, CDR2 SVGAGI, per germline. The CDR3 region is CASTASRTNSPLHF. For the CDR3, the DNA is TGTGCCAGCACCGCGTCCCGGACTAATTCACCCCTCCACTTT.

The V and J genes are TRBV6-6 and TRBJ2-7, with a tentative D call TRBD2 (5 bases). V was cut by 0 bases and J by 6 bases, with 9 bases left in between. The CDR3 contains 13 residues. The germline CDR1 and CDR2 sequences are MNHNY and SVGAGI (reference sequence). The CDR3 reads CASSYSEGGEQYF. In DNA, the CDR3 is TGTGCCAGCAGTTACTCCGAGGGCGGCGAGCAGTACTTC.

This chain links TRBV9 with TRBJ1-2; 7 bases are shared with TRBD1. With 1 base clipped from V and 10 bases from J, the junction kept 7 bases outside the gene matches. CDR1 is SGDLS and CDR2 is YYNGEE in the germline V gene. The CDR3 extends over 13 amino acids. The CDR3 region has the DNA TGTGCCAGCAGCGTAATGGACAGGACCCCCTACACCTTC. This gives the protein CASSVMDRTPYTF.

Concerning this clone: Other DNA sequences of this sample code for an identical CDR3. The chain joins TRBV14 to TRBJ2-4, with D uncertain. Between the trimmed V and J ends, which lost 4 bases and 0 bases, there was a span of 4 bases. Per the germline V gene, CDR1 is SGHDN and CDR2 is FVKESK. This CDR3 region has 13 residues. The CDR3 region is CASSPEAKNIQYF. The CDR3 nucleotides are TGTGCCAGCAGCCCAGAAGCCAAAAACATTCAGTACTTC.

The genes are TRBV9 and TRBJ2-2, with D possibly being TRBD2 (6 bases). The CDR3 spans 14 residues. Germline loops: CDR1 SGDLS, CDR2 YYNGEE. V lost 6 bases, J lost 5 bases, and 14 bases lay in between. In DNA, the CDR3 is TGTGCCAGCACCCCCGGGAGAGGGACCGGGGAGCTGTTTTTT. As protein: CASTPGRGTGELFF.